Sequencing of this T cell receptor (beta chain) was carried out in a study of graft-versus-host responses after intestinal transplantation. As for this clone: One junction end does not reproduce the germline sequence, and a read error may be involved.

Profiling relied on immunoSEQ multiplex PCR, and the TCRdb table lists in-frame clones only, not all of them. The data contain some 14,000 clones, 33% of them seen just once; the ten biggest clones take up 1.9%. Labeling with CFSE marked 200,000 or so responder cells, which were plated with 200,000 or so irradiated, violet-dye-labeled stimulator cells. The CDR3 is made up of 14 amino acids. CDR1 and CDR2 from the germline V gene are SGHVS and FNYEAQ. The sequenced sample was alloreactive CD8+ T cells from a mixed lymphocyte reaction culture, obtained before intestinal transplant. Subset: CFSE-low proliferating T cells sorted from approximately 6-day pre-transplant mixed lymphocyte reaction (GvH or HvG direction). V and J are TRBV7-6 and TRBJ2-7; perhaps TRBD2 as D (5 bases). The TCR sequence derives from a human patient who received an intestinal transplant. The CDR3 DNA is TGTGCCAGCAGCTTAATTCGGGGAAGACCAAAAAAGGACTTC. Residues: CASSLIRGRPKKDF.